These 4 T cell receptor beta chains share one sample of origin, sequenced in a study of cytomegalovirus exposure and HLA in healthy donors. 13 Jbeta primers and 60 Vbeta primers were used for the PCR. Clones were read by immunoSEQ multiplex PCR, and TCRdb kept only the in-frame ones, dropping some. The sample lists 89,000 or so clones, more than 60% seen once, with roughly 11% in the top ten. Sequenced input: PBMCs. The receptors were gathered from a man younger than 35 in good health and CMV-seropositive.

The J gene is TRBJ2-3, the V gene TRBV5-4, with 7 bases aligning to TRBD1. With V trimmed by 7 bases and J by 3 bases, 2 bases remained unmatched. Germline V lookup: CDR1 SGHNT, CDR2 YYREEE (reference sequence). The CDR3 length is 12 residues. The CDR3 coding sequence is TGTGCCAGCTCCAGGGGGACAGATACGCAGTATTTT. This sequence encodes CASSRGTDTQYF.

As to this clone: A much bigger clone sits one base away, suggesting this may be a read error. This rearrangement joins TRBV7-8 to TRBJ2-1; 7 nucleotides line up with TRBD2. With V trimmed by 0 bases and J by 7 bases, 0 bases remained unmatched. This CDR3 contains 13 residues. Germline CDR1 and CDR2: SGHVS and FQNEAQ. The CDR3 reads CASSLAGGNEQFF. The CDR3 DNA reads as TGTGCCAGCAGCTTAGCGGGGGGGAATGAGCAGTTCTTC. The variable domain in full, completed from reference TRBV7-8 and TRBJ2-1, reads GAGVSQSPRYKVAKRGQDVALRCDPISGHVSLFWYQQALGQGPEFLTYFQNEAQLDKSGLPSDRFFAERPEGSVSTLKIQRTQQEDSAVYLCASSLAGGNEQFFGPGTRLTVL.

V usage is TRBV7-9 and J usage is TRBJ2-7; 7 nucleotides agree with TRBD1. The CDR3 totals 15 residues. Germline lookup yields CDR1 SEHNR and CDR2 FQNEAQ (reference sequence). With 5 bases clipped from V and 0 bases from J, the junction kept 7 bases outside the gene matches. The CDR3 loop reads CASSVEPGGSYEQYF. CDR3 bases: TGTGCCAGCAGCGTAGAACCAGGGGGCTCCTACGAGCAGTACTTC.

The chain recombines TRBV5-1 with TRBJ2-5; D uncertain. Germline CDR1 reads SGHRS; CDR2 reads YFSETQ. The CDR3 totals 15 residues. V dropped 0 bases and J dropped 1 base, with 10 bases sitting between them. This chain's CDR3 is CASSLGLFPQETQYF. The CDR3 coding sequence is TGCGCCAGCAGCTTGGGTCTGTTTCCCCAAGAGACCCAGTACTTC.